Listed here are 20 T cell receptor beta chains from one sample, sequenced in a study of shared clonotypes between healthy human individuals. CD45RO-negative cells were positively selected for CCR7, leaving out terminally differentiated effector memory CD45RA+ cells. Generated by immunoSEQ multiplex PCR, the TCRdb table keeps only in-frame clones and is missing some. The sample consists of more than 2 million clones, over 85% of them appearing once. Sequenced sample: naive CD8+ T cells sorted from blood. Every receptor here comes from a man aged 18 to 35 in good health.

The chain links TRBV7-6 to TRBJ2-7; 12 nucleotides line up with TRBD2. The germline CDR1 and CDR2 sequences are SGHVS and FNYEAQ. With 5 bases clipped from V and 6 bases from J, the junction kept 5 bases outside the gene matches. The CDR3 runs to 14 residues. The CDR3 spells CASSHLAGGSEQYF. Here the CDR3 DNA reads TGTGCCAGCAGCCATCTAGCGGGGGGGAGCGAGCAGTACTTC. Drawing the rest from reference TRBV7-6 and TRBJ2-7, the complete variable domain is GAGVSQSPRYKVTKRGQDVALRCDPISGHVSLYWYRQALGQGPEFLTYFNYEAQQDKSGLPNDRFSAERPEGSISTLTIQRTEQRDSAMYRCASSHLAGGSEQYFGPGTRLTVT.

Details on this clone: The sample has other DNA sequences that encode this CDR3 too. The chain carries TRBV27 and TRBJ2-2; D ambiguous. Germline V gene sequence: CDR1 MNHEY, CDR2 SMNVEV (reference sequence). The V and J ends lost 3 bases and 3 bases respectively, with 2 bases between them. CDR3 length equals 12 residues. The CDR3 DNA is TGTGCCAGCAGTTTGTACACCGGGGAGCTGTTTTTT. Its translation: CASSLYTGELFF.

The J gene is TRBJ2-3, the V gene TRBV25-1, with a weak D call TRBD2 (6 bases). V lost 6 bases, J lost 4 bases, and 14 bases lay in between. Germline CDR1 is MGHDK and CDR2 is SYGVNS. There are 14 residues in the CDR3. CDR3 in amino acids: CASSLGGNPDTQYF. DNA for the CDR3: TGTGCCAGCAGCCTGGGGGGTAATCCAGATACGCAGTATTTT.

The chain's CDR3 is CAISDTSGYNEQFF. The CDR3 bases are TGTGCCATCAGTGACACTAGCGGCTACAATGAGCAGTTCTTC. The chain links TRBV10-3 to TRBJ2-1; 8 nucleotides align to TRBD2. Unmatched junction bases numbered 1, after V lost 3 bases and J lost 3 bases. The CDR3 totals 14 residues. Germline CDR1 ENHRY, CDR2 SYGVKD.

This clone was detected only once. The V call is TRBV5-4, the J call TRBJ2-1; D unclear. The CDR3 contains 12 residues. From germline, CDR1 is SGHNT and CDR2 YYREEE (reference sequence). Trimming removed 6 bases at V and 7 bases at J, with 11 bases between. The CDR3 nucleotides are TGTGCCAGCACCGGAATTTTTAATGAGCAGTTCTTC. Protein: CASTGIFNEQFF.

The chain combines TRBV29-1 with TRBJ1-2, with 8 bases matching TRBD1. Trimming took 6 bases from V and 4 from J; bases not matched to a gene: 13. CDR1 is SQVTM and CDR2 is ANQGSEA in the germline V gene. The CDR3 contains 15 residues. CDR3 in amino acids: CSVTSQGASGYGYTF. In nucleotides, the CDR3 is TGCAGCGTCACCTCTCAGGGGGCCTCCGGCTATGGCTACACCTTC.

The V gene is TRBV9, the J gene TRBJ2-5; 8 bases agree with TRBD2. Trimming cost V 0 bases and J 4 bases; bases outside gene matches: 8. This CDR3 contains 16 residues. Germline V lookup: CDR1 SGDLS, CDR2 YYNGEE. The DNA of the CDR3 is TGTGCCAGCAGCGTAGGGGTTAGCGGGGTGGTAGAGACCCAGTACTTC. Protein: CASSVGVSGVVETQYF.

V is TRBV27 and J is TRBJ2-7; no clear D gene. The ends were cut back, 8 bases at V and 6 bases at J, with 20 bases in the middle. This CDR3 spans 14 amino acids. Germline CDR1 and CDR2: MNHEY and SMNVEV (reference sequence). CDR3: CASSPTVVPGEQYF. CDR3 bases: TGTGCCAGCTCACCTACAGTGGTTCCCGGCGAGCAGTACTTC.

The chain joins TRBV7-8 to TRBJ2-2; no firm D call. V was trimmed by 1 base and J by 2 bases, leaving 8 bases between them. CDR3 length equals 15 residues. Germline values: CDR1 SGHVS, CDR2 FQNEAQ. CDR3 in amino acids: CASSLVGYNTGELFF. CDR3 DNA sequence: TGTGCCAGCAGCTTAGTCGGCTACAACACCGGGGAGCTGTTTTTT.

CDR3 coding DNA: TGTGCCAGCAGCGCGACAGGAGCAACGGGACTTCAGCCCCAGCATTTT. This codes for CASSATGATGLQPQHF. The genes are TRBV5-6 and TRBJ1-5, with D perhaps TRBD1 (6 bases). This CDR3 is built from 16 residues. In germline, CDR1 is SGHDT, CDR2 YYEEEE. V was clipped by 4 bases and J by 6 bases, with 20 bases between them.

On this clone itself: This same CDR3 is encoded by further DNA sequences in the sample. The CDR3 is CAWSGLDEKLFF. DNA of the CDR3: TGTGCCTGGAGCGGATTGGATGAAAAACTGTTTTTT. V and J are TRBV30 and TRBJ1-4; the D is unclear. Looked up from germline, CDR1 is GTSNPN and CDR2 is SVGIG (reference sequence). Trimming left V 3 bases short and J 6 bases short, with 8 bases between. There are 12 residues in the CDR3.

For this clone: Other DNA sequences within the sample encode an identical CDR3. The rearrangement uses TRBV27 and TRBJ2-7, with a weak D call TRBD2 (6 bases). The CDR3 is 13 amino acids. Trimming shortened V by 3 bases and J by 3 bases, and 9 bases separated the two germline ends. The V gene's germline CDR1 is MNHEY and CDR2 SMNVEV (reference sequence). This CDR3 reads CASSFGTRYEQYF. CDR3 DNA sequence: TGTGCCAGCAGTTTCGGGACTCGCTACGAGCAGTACTTC.

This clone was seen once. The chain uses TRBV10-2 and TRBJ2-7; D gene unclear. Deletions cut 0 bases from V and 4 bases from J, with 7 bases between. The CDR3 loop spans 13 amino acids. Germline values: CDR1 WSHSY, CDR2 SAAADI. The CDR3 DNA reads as TGCGCCAGCAGTGAGTCGACGGATTACGAGCAGTACTTC. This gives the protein CASSESTDYEQYF.

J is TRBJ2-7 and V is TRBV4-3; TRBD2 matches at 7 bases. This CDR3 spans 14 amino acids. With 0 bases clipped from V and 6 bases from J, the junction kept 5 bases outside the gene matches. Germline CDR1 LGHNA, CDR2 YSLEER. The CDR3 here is CASSQDEVAGEQYF. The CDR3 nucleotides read TGCGCCAGCAGCCAAGACGAGGTAGCGGGCGAGCAGTACTTC.

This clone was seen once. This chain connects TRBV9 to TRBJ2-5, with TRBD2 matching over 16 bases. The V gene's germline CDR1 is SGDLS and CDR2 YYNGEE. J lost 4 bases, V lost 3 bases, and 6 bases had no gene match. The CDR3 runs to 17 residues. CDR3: CASSAGTSGGAGETQYF. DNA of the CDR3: TGTGCCAGCAGCGCCGGGACTAGCGGGGGGGCCGGAGAGACCCAGTACTTC.

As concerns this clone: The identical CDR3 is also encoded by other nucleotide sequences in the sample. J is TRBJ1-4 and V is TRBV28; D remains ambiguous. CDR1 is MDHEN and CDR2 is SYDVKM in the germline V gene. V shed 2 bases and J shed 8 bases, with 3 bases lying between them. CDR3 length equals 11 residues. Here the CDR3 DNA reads TGTGCCAGCAGTTTAGGGGAAAAACTGTTTTTT. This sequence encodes CASSLGEKLFF.

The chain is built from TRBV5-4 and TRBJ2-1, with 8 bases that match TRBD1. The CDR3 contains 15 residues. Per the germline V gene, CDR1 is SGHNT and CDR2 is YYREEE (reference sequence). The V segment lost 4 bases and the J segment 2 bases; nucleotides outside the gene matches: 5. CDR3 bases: TGTGCCAGCAGCCAGGGACAGGAGACCTACAATGAGCAGTTCTTC. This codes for CASSQGQETYNEQFF. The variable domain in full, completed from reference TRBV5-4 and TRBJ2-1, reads ETGVTQSPTHLIKTRGQQVTLRCSSQSGHNTVSWYQQALGQGPQFIFQYYREEENGRGNFPPRFSGLQFPNYSSELNVNALELDDSALYLCASSQGQETYNEQFFGPGTRLTVL.

CDR3 coding DNA: TGTGCCAGCAGCGCCGCTGAAGCTTTCTTT. It translates to CASSAAEAFF. The V gene is TRBV25-1, the J gene TRBJ1-1; the D is unclear. Germline V gene lookup returns CDR1 MGHDK and CDR2 SYGVNS. V was clipped by 6 bases and J by 6 bases, with 5 bases between them. This CDR3 has 10 amino acids.

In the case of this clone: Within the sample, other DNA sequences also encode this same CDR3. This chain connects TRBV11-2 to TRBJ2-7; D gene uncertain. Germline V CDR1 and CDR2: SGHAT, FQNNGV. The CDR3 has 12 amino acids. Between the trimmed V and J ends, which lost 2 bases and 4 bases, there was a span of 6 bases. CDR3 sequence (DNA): TGTGCCAGCAGCTTATTGGGATACGAGCAGTACTTC. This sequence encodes CASSLLGYEQYF.

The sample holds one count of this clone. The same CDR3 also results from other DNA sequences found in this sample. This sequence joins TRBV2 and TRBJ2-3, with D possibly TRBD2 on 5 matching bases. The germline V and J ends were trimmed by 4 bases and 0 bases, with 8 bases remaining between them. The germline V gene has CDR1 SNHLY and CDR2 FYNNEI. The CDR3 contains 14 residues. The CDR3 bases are TGTGCCAGCAGTGGAGGGAGTAGCACAGATACGCAGTATTTT. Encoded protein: CASSGGSSTDTQYF.